This TCR beta chain was recorded in a study of early T cells in non-severe SARS-CoV-2 infection. The junction had 11 bases not matched to a gene; V was cut back by 3 bases and J by 7 bases. The CDR3 is made up of 16 amino acids. TCRdb re-analysed the 5' RACE reads in MiXCR, keeping a single row per CDR3 protein. The profile shows some 71,000 distinct CDR3 sequences, 10% of them singletons. The chain combines TRBV12-3 or TRBV12-4 with TRBJ2-7, with TRBD1 matching 11 bases. The sequence was collected from an adult who was a healthcare worker with PCR-confirmed SARS-CoV-2 infection or an uninfected control (not recorded which). Here the sequenced sample was whole blood, taken at baseline. CDR3 nucleotide sequence: TGTGCCAGCAGTTTTCTCTCAGGACAGGGGGCAAGAGAGCAGTACTTC. Its protein product is CASSFLSGQGAREQYF.